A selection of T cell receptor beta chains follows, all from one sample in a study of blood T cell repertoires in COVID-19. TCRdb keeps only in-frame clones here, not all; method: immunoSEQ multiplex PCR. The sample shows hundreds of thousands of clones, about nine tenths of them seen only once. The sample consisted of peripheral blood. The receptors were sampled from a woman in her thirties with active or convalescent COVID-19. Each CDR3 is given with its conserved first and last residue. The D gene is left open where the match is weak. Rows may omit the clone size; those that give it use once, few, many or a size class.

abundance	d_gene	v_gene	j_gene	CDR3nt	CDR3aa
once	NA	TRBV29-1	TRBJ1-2	TGCAGCGTTGAAAACCCCAGCTATGGCTACACCTTC	CSVENPSYGYTF
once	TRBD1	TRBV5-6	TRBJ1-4	TGTGCCAGCAGCTTGGGGACAGGGAATGAAAAACTGTTTTTT	CASSLGTGNEKLFF
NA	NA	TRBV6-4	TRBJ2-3	TGTGCCAGCAGTGACTCCGGCAGGGGGGAAGATACGCAGTATTTT	CASSDSGRGEDTQYF
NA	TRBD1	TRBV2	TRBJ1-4	TGTGCCAGCACCACCTCGACAGGGTCAGGGGAAAAACTGTTTTTT	CASTTSTGSGEKLFF
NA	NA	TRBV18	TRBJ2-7	TGTGCCAGCTCACCATCGAAAGGGGGGGGCTACGAGCAGTACTTC	CASSPSKGGGYEQYF
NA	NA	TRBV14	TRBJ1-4	TGTGCCAGCAGCCACCGGGGGGGTATTAATGAAAAACTGTTTTTT	CASSHRGGINEKLFF
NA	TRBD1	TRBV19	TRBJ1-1	TGTGCCAGTACGACAGGGACCTTCATGAACACTGAAGCTTTCTTT	CASTTGTFMNTEAFF
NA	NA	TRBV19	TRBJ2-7	TGTGCCAGTAGTAGTATTTACGAGCAGTACTTC	CASSSIYEQYF
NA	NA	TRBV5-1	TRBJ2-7	TGCGCCAGCAGCTTGGCCCCGGCGAGCGACTCCTACGAGCAGTACTTC	CASSLAPASDSYEQYF
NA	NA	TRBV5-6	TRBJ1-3	TGTGCCAGCAGCGTGAACTTACAGAGCTCTGGAAACACCATATATTTT	CASSVNLQSSGNTIYF
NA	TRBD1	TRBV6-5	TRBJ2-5	TGTGCCAGCTTACTCCGGACAGGCCTACAAGAGACCCAGTACTTC	CASLLRTGLQETQYF
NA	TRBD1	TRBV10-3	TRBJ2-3	TGTGCCATCAGTGAGTCAGGACAGGGTGGAGATACGCAGTATTTT	CAISESGQGGDTQYF
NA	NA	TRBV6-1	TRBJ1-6	TGTGCCAGCAGTGAATCGTGGTTGAGTTCACCCCTCCACTTT	CASSESWLSSPLHF
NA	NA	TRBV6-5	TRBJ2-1	TGTGCCACCCGAATCGGGGTATTAGACAATGAGCAGTTCTTC	CATRIGVLDNEQFF
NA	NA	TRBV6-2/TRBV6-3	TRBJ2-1	TGTGCCAGCAGTTCACAGCGGACCCCTTACAATGAGCAGTTCTTC	CASSSQRTPYNEQFF
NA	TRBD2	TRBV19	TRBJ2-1	TGTGCCAGTAGCATGACTAGCGCCAACAATGAGCAGTTCTTC	CASSMTSANNEQFF
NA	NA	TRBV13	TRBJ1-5	TGTGCCAGCAGCTTAGGACAGGGAAATCAGCCCCAGCATTTT	CASSLGQGNQPQHF
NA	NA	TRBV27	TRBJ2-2	TGTGCCAGCAGCCTCACAGGGCCCGCGAACACCGGGGAGCTGTTTTTT	CASSLTGPANTGELFF
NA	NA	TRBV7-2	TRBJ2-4	TGTGCCAGCAGCTTAGTTTCAGGGTTGGAAAAAAACATTCAGTACTTC	CASSLVSGLEKNIQYF
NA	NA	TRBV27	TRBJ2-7	TGTGCCAGCAGTCGGACAGCCTCCTACGAGCAGTACTTC	CASSRTASYEQYF
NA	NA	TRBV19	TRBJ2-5	TGTGCCAGTAGACAGGGGGGGGAGACCCAGTACTTC	CASRQGGETQYF
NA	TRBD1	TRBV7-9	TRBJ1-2	TGTGCCAGCAGCTTTCTAACAGGGGGACAGGGTTCTGGCTACACCTTC	CASSFLTGGQGSGYTF
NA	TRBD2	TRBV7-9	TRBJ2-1	TGTGCCAGCAGCTCCCAGCGGGAGGGCCTCAATGAGCAGTTCTTC	CASSSQREGLNEQFF
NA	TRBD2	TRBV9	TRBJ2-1	TGTGCCAGCAGCGTAGATCCTAGCGGCTACAATGAGCAGTTCTTC	CASSVDPSGYNEQFF
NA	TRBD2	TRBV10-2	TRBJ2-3	TGCGCCAGCGGGAGCGGGAGTATGGATACGCAGTATTTT	CASGSGSMDTQYF
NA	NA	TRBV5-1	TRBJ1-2	TGCGCCAGCAGCTTGGCCGATCGCCCTACGGACTATGGCTACACCTTC	CASSLADRPTDYGYTF
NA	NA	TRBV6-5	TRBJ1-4	TGTGCCAGCAGCCCAGGCAGTTACGAAAAACTGTTTTTT	CASSPGSYEKLFF
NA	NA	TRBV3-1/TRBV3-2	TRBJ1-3	TGTGCCAGCAGCCAGGGGGGTAAACGTGGAAACACCATATATTTT	CASSQGGKRGNTIYF
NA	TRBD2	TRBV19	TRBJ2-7	TGTGCCAGTAGTATTTCTTGGACTAGCTCCTCCTACGAGCAGTACTTC	CASSISWTSSSYEQYF
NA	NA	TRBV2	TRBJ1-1	TGTGCCAGCAGTGAACGGCCCGGGGGTACTGAAGCTTTCTTT	CASSERPGGTEAFF
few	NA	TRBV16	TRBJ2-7	TGTGCCAGCAGCCCCGGTGCGGGGAAGTTGGCGTACGAGCAGTACTTC	CASSPGAGKLAYEQYF
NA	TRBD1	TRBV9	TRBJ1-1	TGTGCCAGCAGCCCGCGACACAGGGGTGGAACTATGGACACTGAAGCTTTCTTT	CASSPRHRGGTMDTEAFF
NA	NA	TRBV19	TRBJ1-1	TGTGCCAGTAGTATGGATCCCCGACAGGCGTCGAACACTGAAGCTTTCTTT	CASSMDPRQASNTEAFF